Shown below are 14 T cell receptor beta chains from a single sample sequenced in a study of neurological immune-mediated disorders. TCRdb recomputed calls from the 5' RACE reads with MiXCR, one row per CDR3 protein. The sample holds 50,000 or so distinct CDR3 sequences, about 3.5% seen once. Material: PBMCs. All receptors derive from a man younger than 45 with multiple sclerosis.

This clonotype was observed at least ten times. Relative to the germline gene, one junction end is altered; a read error may explain this. This chain joins TRBV12-3 or TRBV12-4 and TRBJ2-7; 11 bases match TRBD2. The CDR3 has 14 amino acids. The CDR3 DNA reads as TGTGCCAGCAGTATAGCGGGAGGGCGAAACGAGCAGTACTTC. Protein: CASSIAGGRNEQYF.

In this sample, this clonotype turned up many times. The chain is built from TRBV24-1 and TRBJ2-1; a weak D match, TRBD2 (6 bases). V lost 4 bases and J 7 bases, leaving 13 bases between the germline ends. Germline CDR1 and CDR2: KGHDR and SFDVKD. CDR3 length: 14 amino acids. The CDR3 loop reads CATSDRGLGNEQFF. CDR3 coding DNA: TGTGCCACCAGTGACCGGGGACTGGGGAATGAGCAGTTCTTC.

Points on this clonotype: A much larger clonotype is one base distant, so this may be a read error. The conserved phenylalanine or tryptophan normally closing the CDR3 is absent here, so this likely arose from a read error. The chain links TRBV20-1 to TRBJ2-4, with D possibly matching TRBD2 (6 bases). Germline CDR1 is DFQATT and CDR2 is SNEGSKA (reference sequence). The CDR3 runs to 13 residues. V was cut by 6 bases and J by 8 bases, with 17 bases left in between. CDR3 bases: TGCAGTGCAAAGAGACTAGGAGCCGACATTCAGTACATC. Its protein is CSAKRLGADIQYI.

In this sample, this clonotype turned up many times. V and J are TRBV5-8 and TRBJ1-1; D remains ambiguous. Germline V gene sequence: CDR1 SGHTS, CDR2 YDEGEE. The CDR3 spans 13 residues. Trimming removed 0 bases at V and 0 bases at J, with 3 bases between. CDR3: CASSLDLNTEAFF. Here the CDR3 DNA reads TGTGCCAGCAGCTTGGACCTGAACACTGAAGCTTTCTTT.

This clonotype was found many times. This chain links TRBV29-1 with TRBJ2-6; 9 bases agree with TRBD2. J gave up 8 bases and V 6 bases, and 2 bases lay outside the gene matches. The V gene's germline CDR1 is SQVTM and CDR2 ANQGSEA. The CDR3 consists of 12 residues. In DNA form, the CDR3 reads TGCAGCGTGCGGGGGGGGCCCAACGTCCTGACTTTC. Its translation is CSVRGGPNVLTF.

This clonotype was seen repeatedly, ten times or more. The rearrangement uses TRBV7-8 and TRBJ1-1, with D possibly matching TRBD1 (6 bases). V was clipped by 9 bases and J by 2 bases, with 13 bases between them. There are 13 residues in the CDR3. Looked up from germline, CDR1 is SGHVS and CDR2 is FQNEAQ. CDR3 in DNA: TGTGCCAGTCAGGGGTTTTCCAACACTGAAGCTTTCTTT. Its translation is CASQGFSNTEAFF.

Ten or more counts support this clonotype. The chain is built from TRBV5-1 and TRBJ2-2, with 7 nucleotides matching TRBD1. Trimming removed 0 bases from V and 4 bases from J; junction bases left unmatched: 3. The germline gives CDR1 SGHRS, CDR2 YFSETQ. The CDR3 sequence is 15 residues long. The chain's CDR3 is CASSLEGASTGELFF. The CDR3 nucleotides read TGCGCCAGCAGCTTGGAGGGGGCCAGCACCGGGGAGCTGTTTTTT.

V is TRBV7-9 and J is TRBJ2-5; TRBD2 matches at 7 bases. Germline V CDR1 and CDR2: SEHNR, FQNEAQ (reference sequence). V was pared by 1 base and J by 6 bases, with 5 bases of the junction left unmatched. The CDR3 spans 14 residues. Written as DNA, the CDR3 is TGTGCCAGCAGCTTAGAGGGAGGGAGGCAGACCCAGTACTTC. This translates into CASSLEGGRQTQYF. The entire variable domain, with the rest obtained from reference TRBV7-9 and TRBJ2-5, is as follows: DTGVSQNPRHKITKRGQNVTFRCDPISEHNRLYWYRQTLGQGPEFLTYFQNEAQLEKSRLLSDRFSAERPKGSFSTLEIQRTEQGDSAMYLCASSLEGGRQTQYFGPGTRLLVL.

This clonotype was counted ten times or more. The V call is TRBV4-1, the J call TRBJ2-1, with D perhaps TRBD1 or TRBD2 (5 bases each). V was cut by 0 bases and J by 11 bases, with 14 bases left in between. The germline CDR1 and CDR2 sequences are MGHRA and YSYEKL. The CDR3 consists of 14 residues. Here the CDR3 DNA reads TGCGCCAGCAGCCAAGATGGGACGTCGAGGAAGCAGTTCTTC. It translates to CASSQDGTSRKQFF.

This clonotype appeared many times. The chain couples TRBV28 to TRBJ1-5, with a possible D match to TRBD1 (5 bases). The V end was cut by 8 bases, the J end by 0 bases, with 8 bases between. CDR3 size: 13 residues. The V gene's germline CDR1 is MDHEN and CDR2 SYDVKM. CDR3 residues: CASGGYSNQPQHF. The CDR3 nucleotides are TGTGCCAGCGGGGGATATAGCAATCAGCCCCAGCATTTT.

The chain combines TRBV7-6 with TRBJ2-1; 9 bases line up with TRBD2. V lost 7 bases and J lost 5; bases outside the gene matches: 9. The germline V gene encodes CDR1 SGHVS and CDR2 FNYEAQ. The CDR3 spans 15 residues. The CDR3 bases are TGTGCCAGCATCCGGCGGGCTAGCGGGGACAATGAGCAGTTCTTC. Its translation: CASIRRASGDNEQFF.

In its sample, this clonotype was seen many times. CDR3 DNA sequence: TGTGCCAGCAACATGACACAGGGTCAGCCCCAGCATTTT. This encodes CASNMTQGQPQHF. V usage is TRBV27 and J usage is TRBJ1-5, with a weak D call TRBD1 (6 bases). Germline assignment: CDR1 MNHEY and CDR2 SMNVEV (reference sequence). V lost 7 bases and J 6 bases, leaving 13 bases between the germline ends. The CDR3 covers 13 residues.

This clonotype was recorded a few times. The chain uses TRBV5-1 and TRBJ2-5; D tentatively fits TRBD1 or TRBD2 (6 bases each). Per the germline V gene, CDR1 is SGHRS and CDR2 is YFSETQ. The V end was cut by 3 bases, the J end by 4 bases, with 16 bases between. The CDR3 length is 15 residues. The DNA for the CDR3 is TGCGCCAGCAGCTCGACTAGTCAGGGGATAGAGACCCAGTACTTC. Its translation: CASSSTSQGIETQYF. The full variable domain, its missing parts supplied by reference TRBV5-1 and TRBJ2-5, is KAGVTQTPRYLIKTRGQQVTLSCSPISGHRSVSWYQQTPGQGLQFLFEYFSETQRNKGNFPGRFSGRQFSNSRSEMNVSTLELGDSALYLCASSSTSQGIETQYFGPGTRLLVL.

This clonotype has at least ten counts. This chain uses TRBV7-8 with TRBJ2-7, with a possible D match to TRBD1 (6 bases). The CDR3 is 15 residues long. In germline, CDR1 is SGHVS, CDR2 FQNEAQ. With 3 bases removed from V and 0 bases from J, the gap between germline ends came to 12 bases. CDR3 protein: CASSFRDTGSYEQYF. CDR3 in DNA: TGTGCCAGCAGCTTCCGGGACACGGGCTCCTACGAGCAGTACTTC.